Presented here are 23 T cell receptor beta chains from one specimen sequenced in a study of shared clonotypes between healthy human individuals. Profiling relied on immunoSEQ multiplex PCR, and the TCRdb table lists in-frame clones only, not all of them. Here the sample spans around 2.1 million clones, 95% being singletons. The sample consisted of naive CD4+ T cells sorted from blood. The subset denotes: CD45RA+ positively selected. The receptors here all came from a man younger than 30 in good health.

This sequence joins TRBV7-6 and TRBJ1-1; tentative D call: TRBD1 (5 bases). The CDR3 sequence is 14 residues long. Germline assignment: CDR1 SGHVS and CDR2 FNYEAQ. V lost 1 base to trimming and J lost 1 base, with 7 bases between them. DNA for the CDR3: TGTGCCAGCAGCTTAGGGACACAGAACACTGAAGCTTTCTTT. Residues: CASSLGTQNTEAFF.

Note on this clone: Other DNA sequences of this sample code for an identical CDR3. J is TRBJ1-4 and V is TRBV29-1; tentatively, D is TRBD1 (6 bases). Germline assignment: CDR1 SQVTM and CDR2 ANQGSEA. The germline V and J ends were trimmed by 4 bases and 5 bases, with 11 bases remaining between them. CDR3 length: 13 residues. This CDR3 is CSVGGRLNEKLFF. The CDR3 region has the DNA TGCAGCGTTGGGGGGCGGCTGAATGAAAAACTGTTTTTT.

This rearrangement joins TRBV2 to TRBJ2-7; possibly TRBD2 for D (5 bases). V was clipped by 6 bases and J by 4 bases, with 13 bases between them. This CDR3 comprises 13 residues. Germline lookup yields CDR1 SNHLY and CDR2 FYNNEI. CDR3 in DNA: TGTGCCAGCAGGGAGGACGGGGTTTACGAGCAGTACTTC. It is translated as CASREDGVYEQYF.

This clone was picked up one time. The CDR3 DNA is TGTGCCAGCTCTTCCGGACAGGCGATCTCCTACGAGCAGTACTTC. It yields the protein CASSSGQAISYEQYF. The chain couples TRBV18 to TRBJ2-7; 7 bases are shared with TRBD1. The germline CDR1 and CDR2 sequences are KGHSH and LQKENI. The J segment lost 0 bases and the V segment lost 6 bases, leaving 8 bases of the junction unmatched. The CDR3 is 15 amino acids.

This chain connects TRBV19 to TRBJ1-5, with unresolved D. V was trimmed by 2 bases and J by 4 bases, leaving 12 bases between them. This CDR3 contains 15 residues. Germline V lookup: CDR1 LNHDA, CDR2 SQIVND (reference sequence). DNA of the CDR3: TGTGCCAGTAGTATAAGAACAGCCCCAAATCAGCCCCAGCATTTT. Amino acid sequence: CASSIRTAPNQPQHF. The full variable domain, in which reference TRBV19 and TRBJ1-5 provide the parts outside the CDR3, is DGGITQSPKYLFRKEGQNVTLSCEQNLNHDAMYWYRQDPGQGLRLIYYSQIVNDFQKGDIAEGYSVSREKKESFPLTVTSAQKNPTAFYLCASSIRTAPNQPQHFGDGTRLSIL.

Regarding this clone: Distinct nucleotide sequences in the sample also encode this CDR3. V gene TRBV6-5 combines with J gene TRBJ1-1; 7 bases fit TRBD1. Germline lookup yields CDR1 MNHEY and CDR2 SVGAGI. The CDR3 has 14 residues. The J segment lost 1 base and the V segment lost 2 bases, leaving 1 base of the junction unmatched. For the CDR3, the DNA is TGTGCCAGCAGTTACACAGGGGAGAACACTGAAGCTTTCTTT. This encodes CASSYTGENTEAFF.

The CDR3 nucleotides read TGCGCCAGCAGCCAACTGGGGGGCTCGGATGAAAAACTGTTTTTT. Amino acid sequence: CASSQLGGSDEKLFF. V gene TRBV4-3 combines with J gene TRBJ1-4; D may be TRBD1 (6 bases). CDR1 is LGHNA, CDR2 YSLEER, per germline. The CDR3 is made up of 15 amino acids. V lost 2 bases to trimming and J lost 6 bases, with 13 bases between them.

This chain links TRBV7-9 with TRBJ1-1; D is unclear. Germline-derived CDR1 and CDR2 are SEHNR and FQNEAQ (reference sequence). Trimming left V 4 bases short and J 4 bases short, with 10 bases between. The CDR3 loop spans 13 amino acids. CDR3 coding DNA: TGTGCCAGCAGCTCGCGTATAGGCACTGAAGCTTTCTTT. Encoded protein: CASSSRIGTEAFF.

For the CDR3, the DNA is TGTGCCAGCAGCCCGGGGGGCCCAATACACTACGAGCAGTACTTC. This sequence encodes CASSPGGPIHYEQYF. The chain links TRBV11-3 to TRBJ2-7, with a weak D call TRBD2 (7 bases). The CDR3 contains 15 residues. Germline CDR1 SGHNT, CDR2 YENEEA. The germline V and J ends were trimmed by 5 bases and 3 bases, with 17 bases remaining between them.

The V gene is TRBV4-1, the J gene TRBJ2-7, with D hard to call. The ends were cut back, 4 bases at V and 2 bases at J, with 15 bases in the middle. The germline CDR1 and CDR2 sequences are MGHRA and YSYEKL. This CDR3 has 15 residues. CDR3 in amino acids: CASSLRVGFAYEQYF. The CDR3 region has the DNA TGCGCCAGCAGCCTCCGGGTCGGCTTTGCCTACGAGCAGTACTTC.

The chain employs TRBV29-1 and TRBJ1-1; 10 bases fit TRBD1. CDR1 is SQVTM and CDR2 is ANQGSEA in the germline V gene. The CDR3 covers 13 residues. V gave up 7 bases and J gave up 5 bases; unmatched junction bases: 7. This CDR3 is CSGRTGGGTEAFF. CDR3 DNA sequence: TGCAGCGGCCGGACAGGGGGAGGTACTGAAGCTTTCTTT.

The chain couples TRBV6-5 to TRBJ1-1, with D uncertain. The CDR3 has 13 residues. Trimming left V 2 bases short and J 3 bases short, with 7 bases between. Germline V lookup: CDR1 MNHEY, CDR2 SVGAGI. The CDR3: CASSYQVDTEAFF. DNA for the CDR3: TGTGCCAGCAGTTACCAGGTGGACACTGAAGCTTTCTTT.

The rearrangement joins TRBV19 to TRBJ1-5; no clear D gene. CDR3 size: 12 residues. Trimming took 4 bases from V and 2 from J, leaving 3 bases between them. Looked up from germline, CDR1 is LNHDA and CDR2 is SQIVND (reference sequence). The CDR3 protein is CASSSRNQPQHF. The CDR3 coding sequence is TGTGCCAGTAGTAGCCGCAATCAGCCCCAGCATTTT.

The chain combines TRBV5-5 with TRBJ1-3; D unresolved. Germline values: CDR1 SGHKS, CDR2 YYEKEE (reference sequence). The CDR3 loop spans 14 amino acids. The germline V and J ends were trimmed by 1 base and 0 bases, with 5 bases remaining between them. Written as DNA, the CDR3 is TGTGCCAGCAGCTTGCAGCTCTCTGGAAACACCATATATTTT. Translation gives CASSLQLSGNTIYF.

V is TRBV28 and J is TRBJ1-1, with TRBD1 matching over 7 bases. J gave up 2 bases and V 6 bases, and 6 bases lay outside the gene matches. This CDR3 is 14 amino acids long. The V gene's germline CDR1 is MDHEN and CDR2 SYDVKM. The DNA of the CDR3 is TGTGCCAGCAGCTTCCGGGACAGAAACACTGAAGCTTTCTTT. Protein sequence: CASSFRDRNTEAFF. Drawing the rest from reference TRBV28 and TRBJ1-1, the complete variable domain is DVKVTQSSRYLVKRTGEKVFLECVQDMDHENMFWYRQDPGLGLRLIYFSYDVKMKEKGDIPEGYSVSREKKERFSLILESASTNQTSMYLCASSFRDRNTEAFFGQGTRLTVV.

V gene TRBV10-3 combines with J gene TRBJ1-2; D unclear. The CDR3 covers 13 residues. The germline gives CDR1 ENHRY, CDR2 SYGVKD. The V gene lost 4 bases and the J gene lost 3 bases, with 9 bases spanning the gap. CDR3 sequence reads: CAISVEPYYGYTF. In DNA form, the CDR3 reads TGTGCCATCAGTGTTGAGCCCTACTATGGCTACACCTTC.

This chain uses TRBV5-6 with TRBJ2-1, with TRBD1 identical over 8 bases. CDR1 and CDR2 from the germline V gene are SGHDT and YYEEEE. The CDR3 is made up of 15 amino acids. The J segment lost 0 bases and the V segment lost 4 bases, leaving 3 bases of the junction unmatched. The CDR3 reads CASSRQGFSYNEQFF. As DNA, the CDR3 is TGTGCCAGCAGCCGACAGGGGTTCTCCTACAATGAGCAGTTCTTC.

J is TRBJ2-7 and V is TRBV5-6, with TRBD2 identical over 12 bases. V lost 5 bases to trimming and J lost 5 bases; unmatched junction nucleotides: 8. Germline CDR1 SGHDT, CDR2 YYEEEE. This CDR3 comprises 15 residues. CDR3 bases: TGTGCCAGCAGGGTGACTAGCGGGGGTAGGAACGAGCAGTACTTC. It encodes CASRVTSGGRNEQYF.

Comments on this clone: Other DNA sequences in this specimen translate into the identical CDR3. The rearrangement uses TRBV7-9 and TRBJ2-7; maybe TRBD1 (6 bases). CDR3 length: 15 residues. The V gene's germline CDR1 is SEHNR and CDR2 FQNEAQ (reference sequence). V was clipped by 1 base and J by 0 bases, with 10 bases between them. The CDR3 is CASSLVRGDSYEQYF. For the CDR3, the DNA is TGTGCCAGCAGCTTAGTCAGGGGAGACTCCTACGAGCAGTACTTC.

This clone was seen more than once but under ten times. This chain links TRBV4-1 with TRBJ2-5; TRBD2 agrees at 8 bases. V shed 0 bases, J shed 0 bases, and the junction held 9 bases outside the gene matches. CDR3 length: 18 residues. Germline CDR1 reads MGHRA; CDR2 reads YSYEKL. The CDR3 protein is CASSQEPRGGGYQETQYF. CDR3 DNA sequence: TGCGCCAGCAGCCAAGAACCGCGGGGCGGGGGGTACCAAGAGACCCAGTACTTC.

The chain recombines TRBV10-1 with TRBJ2-7, with TRBD2 matching 13 bases. This CDR3 has 15 amino acids. V was pared by 4 bases and J by 5 bases, with 5 bases of the junction left unmatched. The V gene's germline CDR1 is WNHNN and CDR2 SYGVQD (reference sequence). As DNA, the CDR3 is TGCGCCAGCAGTGCAGGCGGACTAGCGGGAGACGAGCAGTACTTC. Encoded protein: CASSAGGLAGDEQYF.

This sequence joins TRBV5-1 and TRBJ2-7; D remains ambiguous. The ends were cut back, 5 bases at V and 1 base at J, with 7 bases in the middle. This CDR3 has 12 amino acids. Germline CDR1 is SGHRS and CDR2 is YFSETQ. The CDR3 region is CASSNRSYEQYF. The CDR3 region has the DNA TGCGCCAGCAGTAATAGGTCCTACGAGCAGTACTTC.

V gene TRBV7-2 combines with J gene TRBJ1-2; possibly TRBD1 for D (6 bases). The germline CDR1 and CDR2 sequences are SGHTA and FQGNSA. Trimming stripped 4 bases from V and 8 bases from J, with 26 bases between. This CDR3 spans 17 amino acids. The CDR3 DNA sequence: TGTGCCAGCAGCTCGCTGGGGGCAGGATCCTATACTAGAGGCTACACCTTC. Amino acids: CASSSLGAGSYTRGYTF. Together with reference TRBV7-2 and TRBJ1-2, the CDR3 gives the full variable domain: GAGVSQSPSNKVTEKGKDVELRCDPISGHTALYWYRQSLGQGLEFLIYFQGNSAPDKSGLPSDRFSAERTGGSVSTLTIQRTQQEDSAVYLCASSSLGAGSYTRGYTFGSGTRLTVV.